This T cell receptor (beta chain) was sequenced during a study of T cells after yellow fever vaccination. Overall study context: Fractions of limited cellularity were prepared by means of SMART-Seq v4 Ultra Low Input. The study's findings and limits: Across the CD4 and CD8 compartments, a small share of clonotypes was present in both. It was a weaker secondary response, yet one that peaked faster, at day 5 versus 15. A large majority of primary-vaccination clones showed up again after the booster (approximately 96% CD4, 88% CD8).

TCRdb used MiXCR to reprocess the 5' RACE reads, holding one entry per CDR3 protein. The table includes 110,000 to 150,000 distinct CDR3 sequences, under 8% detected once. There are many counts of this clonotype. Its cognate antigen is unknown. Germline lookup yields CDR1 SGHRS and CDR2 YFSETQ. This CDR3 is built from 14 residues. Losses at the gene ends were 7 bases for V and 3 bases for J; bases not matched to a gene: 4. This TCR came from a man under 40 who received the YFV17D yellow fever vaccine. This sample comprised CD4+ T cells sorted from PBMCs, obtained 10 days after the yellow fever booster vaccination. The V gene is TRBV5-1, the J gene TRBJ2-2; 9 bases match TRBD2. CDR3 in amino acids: CASSSGTDTGELFF. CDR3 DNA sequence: TGCGCCAGCTCTAGCGGGACGGACACCGGGGAGCTGTTTTTT.